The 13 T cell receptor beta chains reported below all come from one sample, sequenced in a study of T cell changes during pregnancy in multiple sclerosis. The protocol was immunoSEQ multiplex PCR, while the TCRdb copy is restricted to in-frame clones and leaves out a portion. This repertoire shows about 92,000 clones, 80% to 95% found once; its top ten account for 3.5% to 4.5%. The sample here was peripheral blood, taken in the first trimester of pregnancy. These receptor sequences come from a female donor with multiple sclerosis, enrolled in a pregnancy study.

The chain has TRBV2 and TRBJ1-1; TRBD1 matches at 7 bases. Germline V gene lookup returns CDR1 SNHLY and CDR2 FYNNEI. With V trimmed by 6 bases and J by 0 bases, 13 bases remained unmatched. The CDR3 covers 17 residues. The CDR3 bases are TGTGCCAGCAGGGGCCCCACCGGGACAGCTGTGAACACTGAAGCTTTCTTT. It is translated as CASRGPTGTAVNTEAFF.

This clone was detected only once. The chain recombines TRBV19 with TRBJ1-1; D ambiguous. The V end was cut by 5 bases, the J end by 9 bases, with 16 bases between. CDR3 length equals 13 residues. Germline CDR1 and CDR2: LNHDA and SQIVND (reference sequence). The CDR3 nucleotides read TGTGCCAGTAGTCCTCGAGGGATAGGGAAAGCTTTCTTT. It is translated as CASSPRGIGKAFF.

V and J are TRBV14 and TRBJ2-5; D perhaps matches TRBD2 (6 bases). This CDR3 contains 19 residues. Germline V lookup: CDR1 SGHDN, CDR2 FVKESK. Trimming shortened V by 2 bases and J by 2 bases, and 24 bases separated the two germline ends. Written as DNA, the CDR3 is TGTGCCAGCAGCCAATTCGAAGGTTTTCTAGCGAGTAAACAAGAGACCCAGTACTTC. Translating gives CASSQFEGFLASKQETQYF. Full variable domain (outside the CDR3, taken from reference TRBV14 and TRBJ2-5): EAGVTQFPSHSVIEKGQTVTLRCDPISGHDNLYWYRRVMGKEIKFLLHFVKESKQDESGMPNNRFLAERTGGTYSTLKVQPAELEDSGVYFCASSQFEGFLASKQETQYFGPGTRLLVL.

The CDR3, as DNA: TGTGCCAGTGGACGGGGACTAGCGGGGCCCGGGACCCAGTACTTC. It specifies CASGRGLAGPGTQYF. The chain uses TRBV27 and TRBJ2-5; 13 bases fit TRBD2. There are 15 residues in the CDR3. V lost 9 bases to trimming and J lost 7 bases; unmatched junction nucleotides: 11. The germline gives CDR1 MNHEY, CDR2 SMNVEV (reference sequence).

The CDR3 sequence is CASSPPGQRNEQFF. The CDR3, as DNA: TGTGCCAGCAGTCCCCCCGGACAGCGCAATGAGCAGTTCTTC. The rearrangement links TRBV6-5 to TRBJ2-1; perhaps TRBD1 as D (6 bases). The CDR3 extends over 14 amino acids. Trimming took off 5 bases at V and 6 bases at J, with 14 bases between the two ends. Germline V gene lookup returns CDR1 MNHEY and CDR2 SVGAGI.

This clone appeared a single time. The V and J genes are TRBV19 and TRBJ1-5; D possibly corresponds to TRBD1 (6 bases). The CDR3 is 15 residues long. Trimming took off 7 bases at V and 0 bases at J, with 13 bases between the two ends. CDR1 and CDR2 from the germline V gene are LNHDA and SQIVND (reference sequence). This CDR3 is CASIPDRNSNQPQHF. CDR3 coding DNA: TGTGCCAGTATCCCGGACAGAAATAGCAATCAGCCCCAGCATTTT.

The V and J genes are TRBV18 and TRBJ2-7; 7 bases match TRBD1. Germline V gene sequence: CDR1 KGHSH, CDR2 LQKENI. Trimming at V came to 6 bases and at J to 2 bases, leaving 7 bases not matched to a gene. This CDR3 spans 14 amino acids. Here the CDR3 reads CASSPETGTYEQYF. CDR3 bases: TGTGCCAGCTCCCCGGAGACAGGGACCTACGAGCAGTACTTC. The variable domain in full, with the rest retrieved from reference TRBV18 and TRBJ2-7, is NAGVMQNPRHLVRRRGQEARLRCSPMKGHSHVYWYRQLPEEGLKFMVYLQKENIIDESGMPKERFSAEFPKEGPSILRIQQVVRGDSAAYFCASSPETGTYEQYFGPGTRLTVT.

Here the CDR3 DNA reads TGTGCCAGCAGTTACGCGGGGGCTAGGGAGTATTTT. This translates into CASSYAGAREYF. The chain has TRBV6-5 and TRBJ2-3; D is perhaps TRBD2 (7 bases). Germline-derived CDR1 and CDR2 are MNHEY and SVGAGI. V shed 2 bases and J shed 13 bases, with 13 bases lying between them. The CDR3 is 12 amino acids.

The CDR3 here is CASSSLAGGPYNEQFF. The DNA for the CDR3 is TGTGCCAGCAGCTCTCTAGCGGGGGGGCCCTACAATGAGCAGTTCTTC. This chain uses TRBV9 with TRBJ2-1, with 12 bases that match TRBD2. The V gene's germline CDR1 is SGDLS and CDR2 YYNGEE. J gave up 2 bases and V 4 bases, and 4 bases lay outside the gene matches. CDR3 size: 16 residues. The variable domain in full, completed from reference TRBV9 and TRBJ2-1, reads DSGVTQTPKHLITATGQRVTLRCSPRSGDLSVYWYQQSLDQGLQFLIQYYNGEERAKGNILERFSAQQFPDLHSELNLSSLELGDSALYFCASSSLAGGPYNEQFFGPGTRLTVL.

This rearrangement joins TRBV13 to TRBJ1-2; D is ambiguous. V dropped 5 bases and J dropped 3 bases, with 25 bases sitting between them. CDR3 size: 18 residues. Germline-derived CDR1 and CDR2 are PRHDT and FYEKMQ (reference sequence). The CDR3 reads CASSAVGPRAGQYYGYTF. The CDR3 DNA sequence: TGTGCCAGCAGCGCCGTAGGGCCCCGGGCGGGTCAGTACTATGGCTACACCTTC.

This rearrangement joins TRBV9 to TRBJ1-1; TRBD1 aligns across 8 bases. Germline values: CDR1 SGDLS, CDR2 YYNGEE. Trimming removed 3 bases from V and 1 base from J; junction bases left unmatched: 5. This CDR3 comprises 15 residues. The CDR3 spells CASSARTGKNTEAFF. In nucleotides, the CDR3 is TGTGCCAGCAGCGCCCGGACAGGGAAGAACACTGAAGCTTTCTTT.

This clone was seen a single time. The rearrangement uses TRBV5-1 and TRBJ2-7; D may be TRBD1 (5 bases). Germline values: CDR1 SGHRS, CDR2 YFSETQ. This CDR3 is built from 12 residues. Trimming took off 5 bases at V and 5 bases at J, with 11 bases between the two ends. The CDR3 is CASRSTAHEQYF. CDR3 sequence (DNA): TGCGCCAGCAGATCGACAGCTCACGAGCAGTACTTC.

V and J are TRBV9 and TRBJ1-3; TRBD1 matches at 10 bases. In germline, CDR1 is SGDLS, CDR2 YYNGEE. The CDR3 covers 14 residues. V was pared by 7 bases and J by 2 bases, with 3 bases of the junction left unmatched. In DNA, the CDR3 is TGTGCCAGCTCCGACAGGGGGCCTGGAAACACCATATATTTT. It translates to CASSDRGPGNTIYF.